This is a list of T cell receptor beta chains from one sample in a study of blood T cell repertoires in COVID-19. Clones were read by immunoSEQ multiplex PCR, and TCRdb kept only the in-frame ones, dropping some. Seen here are some 180,000 clones, about three quarters observed once, and the top ten hold approximately 8.6%. Material: peripheral blood. Receptor source: a woman aged 45-65 years with active or convalescent COVID-19. The CDR3 runs from the conserved cysteine through the conserved F or W.

cdr3_aa: CASTQGGVGYGYTF
cdr3_length: 14
j_call: TRBJ1-2
v_call: TRBV7-8

cdr3_aa: CASSVEGGPTYEQYF
cdr3_length: 15
j_call: TRBJ2-7
v_call: TRBV9

cdr3_aa: CASRRSGGAQETQYF
cdr3_length: 15
j_call: TRBJ2-5
v_call: TRBV5-1

cdr3_aa: CAISESTEQETQYF
cdr3_length: 14
j_call: TRBJ2-5
v_call: TRBV10-3

cdr3_aa: CAWSVTGGPGNTIYF
cdr3_length: 15
j_call: TRBJ1-3
v_call: TRBV30

cdr3_aa: CASGDYGYTF
cdr3_length: 10
j_call: TRBJ1-2
v_call: TRBV3-1/TRBV3-2

cdr3_aa: CASSGTGLTDTQYF
cdr3_length: 14
j_call: TRBJ2-3
v_call: TRBV7-9

cdr3_aa: CASSVEGRDYGNTIYF
cdr3_length: 16
j_call: TRBJ1-3
v_call: TRBV9

cdr3_aa: CASLDPRYGYTF
cdr3_length: 12
j_call: TRBJ1-2
v_call: TRBV27

cdr3_aa: CASTLRGGALTDTQYF
cdr3_length: 16
j_call: TRBJ2-3
v_call: TRBV27

cdr3_aa: CASSPGLAGLETQYF
cdr3_length: 15
j_call: TRBJ2-5
v_call: TRBV7-7

cdr3_aa: CASSLLGANQPQHF
cdr3_length: 14
j_call: TRBJ1-5
v_call: TRBV28

cdr3_aa: CASTPGGGMTFF
cdr3_length: 12
j_call: TRBJ1-1
v_call: TRBV25-1

cdr3_aa: CATSSEYRGLAVLYEQYF
cdr3_length: 18
j_call: TRBJ2-7
v_call: TRBV15

cdr3_aa: CSVRDLDREQYF
cdr3_length: 12
j_call: TRBJ2-7
v_call: TRBV29-1

cdr3_aa: CASSFGAVYGYTF
cdr3_length: 13
j_call: TRBJ1-2
v_call: TRBV5-4

cdr3_aa: CASSRLPGTGLYGYTF
cdr3_length: 16
j_call: TRBJ1-2
v_call: TRBV19

cdr3_aa: CAWSTISYSSSGNTIYF
cdr3_length: 17
j_call: TRBJ1-3
v_call: TRBV30

cdr3_aa: CASSPDRANEKLFF
cdr3_length: 14
j_call: TRBJ1-4
v_call: TRBV7-2

cdr3_aa: CASSYTLPRGLETQYF
cdr3_length: 16
j_call: TRBJ2-5
v_call: TRBV6-5

cdr3_aa: CASSRPGGGAYEQYF
cdr3_length: 15
j_call: TRBJ2-7
v_call: TRBV6-2/TRBV6-3

cdr3_aa: CASSQGAQDRVHEQYF
cdr3_length: 16
j_call: TRBJ2-7
v_call: TRBV3-1/TRBV3-2

cdr3_aa: CASSQQGVEKLFF
cdr3_length: 13
j_call: TRBJ1-4
v_call: TRBV25-1

cdr3_aa: CASSLASGFAEQFF
cdr3_length: 14
j_call: TRBJ2-1
v_call: TRBV5-6

cdr3_aa: CASSVVGGSYNEQFF
cdr3_length: 15
j_call: TRBJ2-1
v_call: TRBV9

cdr3_aa: CASSRSHEQYF
cdr3_length: 11
j_call: TRBJ2-7
v_call: TRBV14

cdr3_aa: CASSLASGTGNEQFF
cdr3_length: 15
j_call: TRBJ2-1
v_call: TRBV7-2

cdr3_aa: CAIRQANTEAFF
cdr3_length: 12
j_call: TRBJ1-1
v_call: TRBV10-3

cdr3_aa: CASSSSGGRHEKLFF
cdr3_length: 15
j_call: TRBJ1-4
v_call: TRBV28

cdr3_aa: CASSRGGLYNEQFF
cdr3_length: 14
j_call: TRBJ2-1
v_call: TRBV6-2/TRBV6-3

cdr3_aa: CASSPLRDKTDTQYF
cdr3_length: 15
j_call: TRBJ2-3
v_call: TRBV11-1

cdr3_aa: CASSNTIAPADTQYF
cdr3_length: 15
j_call: TRBJ2-3
v_call: TRBV18

cdr3_aa: CASSFLGTSYNEQFF
cdr3_length: 15
j_call: TRBJ2-1
v_call: TRBV7-2

cdr3_aa: CASPSGQGTNTEAFF
cdr3_length: 15
j_call: TRBJ1-1
v_call: TRBV30

cdr3_aa: CASSYSSGYSNQPQHF
cdr3_length: 16
j_call: TRBJ1-5
v_call: TRBV6-6

cdr3_aa: CASSLTSNEQFF
cdr3_length: 12
j_call: TRBJ2-1
v_call: TRBV4-1

cdr3_aa: CASSDWQTGDTQYF
cdr3_length: 14
j_call: TRBJ2-3
v_call: TRBV5-1

cdr3_aa: CAWRARGAGELFF
cdr3_length: 13
j_call: TRBJ2-2
v_call: TRBV30

cdr3_aa: CAWSPNMNTEAFF
cdr3_length: 13
j_call: TRBJ1-1
v_call: TRBV30

cdr3_aa: CASSIGAGTYEQYF
cdr3_length: 14
j_call: TRBJ2-7
v_call: TRBV19

cdr3_aa: CASNRRQGDNEQFF
cdr3_length: 14
j_call: TRBJ2-1
v_call: TRBV6-5

cdr3_aa: CASSQLGGDIQYF
cdr3_length: 13
j_call: TRBJ2-4
v_call: TRBV5-6

cdr3_aa: CASSHRARGRNTEAFF
cdr3_length: 16
j_call: TRBJ1-1
v_call: TRBV14

cdr3_aa: CASSPGTATNEQFF
cdr3_length: 14
j_call: TRBJ2-1
v_call: TRBV5-6

cdr3_aa: CAWSVRTSGGAETQYF
cdr3_length: 16
j_call: TRBJ2-3
v_call: TRBV30

cdr3_aa: CASSFRLREGQENTEAFF
cdr3_length: 18
j_call: TRBJ1-1
v_call: TRBV27

cdr3_aa: CASSTSGQGAVTIYF
cdr3_length: 15
j_call: TRBJ1-3
v_call: TRBV19

cdr3_aa: CASSESVRGAQHF
cdr3_length: 13
j_call: TRBJ1-5
v_call: TRBV6-1

cdr3_aa: CASSISGQPQHF
cdr3_length: 12
j_call: TRBJ1-5
v_call: TRBV19

cdr3_aa: CASSPPFGGPYNEQFF
cdr3_length: 16
j_call: TRBJ2-1
v_call: TRBV18

cdr3_aa: CASSESTGAWGNQPQHF
cdr3_length: 17
j_call: TRBJ1-5
v_call: TRBV6-1

cdr3_aa: CASTLWTGSTYEQYF
cdr3_length: 15
j_call: TRBJ2-7
v_call: TRBV7-3

cdr3_aa: CASTNRLAGSNEQFF
cdr3_length: 15
j_call: TRBJ2-1
v_call: TRBV7-2